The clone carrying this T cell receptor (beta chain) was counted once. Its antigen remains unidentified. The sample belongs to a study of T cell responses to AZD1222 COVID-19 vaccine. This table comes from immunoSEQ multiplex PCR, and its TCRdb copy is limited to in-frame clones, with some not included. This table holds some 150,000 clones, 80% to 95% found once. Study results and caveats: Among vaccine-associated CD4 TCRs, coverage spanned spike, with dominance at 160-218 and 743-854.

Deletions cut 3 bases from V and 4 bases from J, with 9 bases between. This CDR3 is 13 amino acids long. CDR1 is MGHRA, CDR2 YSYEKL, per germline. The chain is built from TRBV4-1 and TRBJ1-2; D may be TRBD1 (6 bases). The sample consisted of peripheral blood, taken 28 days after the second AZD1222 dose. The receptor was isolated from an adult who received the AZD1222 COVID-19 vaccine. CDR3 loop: CASSQGASYGYTF. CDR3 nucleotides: TGCGCCAGCAGCCAGGGGGCAAGCTATGGCTACACCTTC.